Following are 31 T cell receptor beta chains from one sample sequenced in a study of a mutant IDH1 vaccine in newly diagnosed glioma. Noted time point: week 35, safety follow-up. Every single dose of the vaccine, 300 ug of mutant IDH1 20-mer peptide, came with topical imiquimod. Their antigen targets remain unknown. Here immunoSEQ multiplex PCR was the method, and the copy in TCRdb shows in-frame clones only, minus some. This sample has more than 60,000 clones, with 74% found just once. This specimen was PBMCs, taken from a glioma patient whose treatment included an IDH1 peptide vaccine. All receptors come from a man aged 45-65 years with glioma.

DNA for the CDR3: TGTGCCAGCAGCTCCCGTCGAGACTGGAGTTTAACCGGGGAGCTGTTTTTT. It specifies CASSSRRDWSLTGELFF. The chain joins TRBV7-2 to TRBJ2-2, with D unclear. Trimming shortened V by 4 bases and J by 5 bases, and 20 bases separated the two germline ends. The germline V gene encodes CDR1 SGHTA and CDR2 FQGNSA. The CDR3 runs to 17 residues. Full variable domain (remainder filled in from reference TRBV7-2 and TRBJ2-2): GAGVSQSPSNKVTEKGKDVELRCDPISGHTALYWYRQSLGQGLEFLIYFQGNSAPDKSGLPSDRFSAERTGGSVSTLTIQRTQQEDSAVYLCASSSRRDWSLTGELFFGEGSRLTVL.

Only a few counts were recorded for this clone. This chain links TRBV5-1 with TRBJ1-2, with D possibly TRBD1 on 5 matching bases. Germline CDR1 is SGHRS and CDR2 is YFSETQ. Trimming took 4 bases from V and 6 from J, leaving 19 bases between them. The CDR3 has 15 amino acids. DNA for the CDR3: TGCGCCAGCAGCCCCCTGGAGGGGCGGACCCATGGCTACACCTTC. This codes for CASSPLEGRTHGYTF.

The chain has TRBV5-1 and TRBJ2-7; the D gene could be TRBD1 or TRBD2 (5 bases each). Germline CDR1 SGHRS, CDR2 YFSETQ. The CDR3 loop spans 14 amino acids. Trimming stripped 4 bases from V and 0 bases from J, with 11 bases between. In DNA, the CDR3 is TGCGCCAGCAGCCTGGGACGTACCTCCTACGAGCAGTACTTC. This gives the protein CASSLGRTSYEQYF.

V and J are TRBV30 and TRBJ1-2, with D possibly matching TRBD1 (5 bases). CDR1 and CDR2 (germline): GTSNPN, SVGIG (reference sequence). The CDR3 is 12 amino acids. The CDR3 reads CGAGRGRYGYTF. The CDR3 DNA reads TGTGGCGCAGGGCGGGGCCGCTATGGCTACACCTTC. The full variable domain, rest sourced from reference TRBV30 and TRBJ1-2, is SQTIHQWPATLVQPVGSPLSLECTVEGTSNPNLYWYRQAAGRGLQLLFYSVGIGQISSEVPQNLSASRPQDRQFILSSKKLLLSDSGFYLCGAGRGRYGYTFGSGTRLTVV.

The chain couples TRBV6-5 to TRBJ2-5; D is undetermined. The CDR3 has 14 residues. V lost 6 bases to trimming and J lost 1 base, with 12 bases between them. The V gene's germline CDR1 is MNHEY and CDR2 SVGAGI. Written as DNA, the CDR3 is TGTGCCAGCAGCTCCCCTCAGAGCCAAGAGACCCAGTACTTC. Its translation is CASSSPQSQETQYF.

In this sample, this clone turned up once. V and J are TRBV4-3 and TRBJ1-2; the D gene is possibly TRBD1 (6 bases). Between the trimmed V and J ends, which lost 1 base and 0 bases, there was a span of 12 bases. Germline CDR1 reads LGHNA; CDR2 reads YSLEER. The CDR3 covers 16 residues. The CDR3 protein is CASSQAQGSANYGYTF. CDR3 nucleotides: TGCGCCAGCAGCCAAGCCCAGGGGTCCGCTAACTATGGCTACACCTTC.

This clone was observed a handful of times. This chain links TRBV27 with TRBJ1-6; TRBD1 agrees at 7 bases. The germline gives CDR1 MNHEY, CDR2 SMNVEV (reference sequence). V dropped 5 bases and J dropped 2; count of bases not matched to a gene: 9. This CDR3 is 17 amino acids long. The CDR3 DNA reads TGTGCCAGCAGTGCCTCCAGGGGGGGCCCCTATAATTCACCCCTCCACTTT. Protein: CASSASRGGPYNSPLHF.

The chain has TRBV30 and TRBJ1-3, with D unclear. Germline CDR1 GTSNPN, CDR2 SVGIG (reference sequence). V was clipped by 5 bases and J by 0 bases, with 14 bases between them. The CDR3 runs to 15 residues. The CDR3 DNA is TGTGCCTGGGGGAGAGGTCTGAGCTCTGGAAACACCATATATTTT. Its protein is CAWGRGLSSGNTIYF.

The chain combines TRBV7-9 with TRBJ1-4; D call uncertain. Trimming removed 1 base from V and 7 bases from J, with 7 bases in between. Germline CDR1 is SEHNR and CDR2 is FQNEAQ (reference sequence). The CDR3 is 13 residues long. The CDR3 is CASSLVQVEKLFF. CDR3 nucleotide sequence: TGTGCCAGCAGCTTAGTCCAAGTTGAAAAACTGTTTTTT.

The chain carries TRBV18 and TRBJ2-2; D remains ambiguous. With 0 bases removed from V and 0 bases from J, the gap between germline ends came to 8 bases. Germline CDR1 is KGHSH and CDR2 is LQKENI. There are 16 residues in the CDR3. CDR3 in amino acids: CASSPPANANTGELFF. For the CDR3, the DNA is TGTGCCAGCTCACCACCCGCCAACGCGAACACCGGGGAGCTGTTTTTT.

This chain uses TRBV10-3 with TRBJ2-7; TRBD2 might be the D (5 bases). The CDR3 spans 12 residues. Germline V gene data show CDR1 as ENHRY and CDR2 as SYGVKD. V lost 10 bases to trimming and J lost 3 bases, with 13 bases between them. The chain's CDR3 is CATTTEGYEQYF. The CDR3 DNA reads TGTGCCACCACGACTGAGGGCTACGAGCAGTACTTC.

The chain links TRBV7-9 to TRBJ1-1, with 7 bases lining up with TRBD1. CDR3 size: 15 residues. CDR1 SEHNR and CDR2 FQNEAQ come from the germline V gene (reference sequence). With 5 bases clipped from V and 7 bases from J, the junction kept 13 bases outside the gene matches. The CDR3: CASSPRTGAQDEAFF. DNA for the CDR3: TGTGCCAGCAGCCCGAGGACAGGAGCTCAGGATGAAGCTTTCTTT.

CDR3 loop: CASSSLPGQGDHEQYF. The CDR3 DNA sequence: TGTGCCAGTAGTAGTCTTCCAGGGCAGGGTGATCACGAGCAGTACTTC. The chain is built from TRBV19 and TRBJ2-7, with D possibly being TRBD1 (5 bases). V lost 4 bases and J 5 bases, leaving 21 bases between the germline ends. This CDR3 spans 16 amino acids. CDR1 and CDR2 (germline): LNHDA, SQIVND (reference sequence).

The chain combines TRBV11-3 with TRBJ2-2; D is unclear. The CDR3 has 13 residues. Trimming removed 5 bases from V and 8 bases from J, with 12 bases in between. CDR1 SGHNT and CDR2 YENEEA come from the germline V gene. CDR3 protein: CASSLMTQGELFF. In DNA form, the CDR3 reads TGTGCCAGCAGCCTCATGACCCAAGGGGAGCTGTTTTTT.

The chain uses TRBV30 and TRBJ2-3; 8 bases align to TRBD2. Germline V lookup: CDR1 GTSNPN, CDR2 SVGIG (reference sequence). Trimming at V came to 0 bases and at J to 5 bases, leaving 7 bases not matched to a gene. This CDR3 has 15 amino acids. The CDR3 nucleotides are TGTGCCTGGAGTGTAATGGCGGGGGGATTAGATACGCAGTATTTT. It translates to CAWSVMAGGLDTQYF.

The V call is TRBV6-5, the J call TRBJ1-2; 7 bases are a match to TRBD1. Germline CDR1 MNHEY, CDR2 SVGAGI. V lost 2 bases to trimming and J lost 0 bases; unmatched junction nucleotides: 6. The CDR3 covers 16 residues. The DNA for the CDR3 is TGTGCCAGCAGTTACCCGAGCGGACAGGCTAACTATGGCTACACCTTC. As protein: CASSYPSGQANYGYTF.

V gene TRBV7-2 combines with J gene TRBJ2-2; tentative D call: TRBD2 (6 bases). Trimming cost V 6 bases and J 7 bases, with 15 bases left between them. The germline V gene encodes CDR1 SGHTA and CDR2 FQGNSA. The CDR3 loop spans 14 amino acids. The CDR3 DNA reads TGTGCCAGCAGTTACTACCCGGGAGACGGGGAGCTGTTTTTT. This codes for CASSYYPGDGELFF.

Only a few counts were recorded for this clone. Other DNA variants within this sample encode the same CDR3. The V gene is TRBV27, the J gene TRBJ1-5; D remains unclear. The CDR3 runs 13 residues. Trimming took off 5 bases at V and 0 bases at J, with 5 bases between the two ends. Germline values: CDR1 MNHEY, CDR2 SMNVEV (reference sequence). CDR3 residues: CASSRYSNQPQHF. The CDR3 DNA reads TGTGCCAGCAGTCGATATAGCAATCAGCCCCAGCATTTT.

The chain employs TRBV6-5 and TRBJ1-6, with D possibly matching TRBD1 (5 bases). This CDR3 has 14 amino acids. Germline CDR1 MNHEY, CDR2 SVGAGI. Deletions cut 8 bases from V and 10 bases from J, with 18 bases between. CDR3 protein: CASGDPLRGSPLHF. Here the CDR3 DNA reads TGTGCCAGCGGGGACCCCCTCCGGGGATCACCCCTCCACTTT.

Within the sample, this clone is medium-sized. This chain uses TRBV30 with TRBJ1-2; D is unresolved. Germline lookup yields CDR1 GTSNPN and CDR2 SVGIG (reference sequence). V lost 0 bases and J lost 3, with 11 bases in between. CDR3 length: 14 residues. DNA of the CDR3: TGTGCCTGGAGTGTACACCTGTCGGACTATGGCTACACCTTC. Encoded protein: CAWSVHLSDYGYTF.

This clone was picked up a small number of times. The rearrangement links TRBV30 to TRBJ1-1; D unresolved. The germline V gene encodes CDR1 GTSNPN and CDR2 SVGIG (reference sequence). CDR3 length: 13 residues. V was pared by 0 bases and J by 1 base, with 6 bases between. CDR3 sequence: CAWSVSQNTEAFF. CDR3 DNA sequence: TGTGCCTGGAGTGTCTCCCAGAACACTGAAGCTTTCTTT.

In DNA form, the CDR3 reads TGTGCCAGCAGTGAATTAAGCTATGGCTACACCTTC. Its translation: CASSELSYGYTF. The rearrangement uses TRBV25-1 and TRBJ1-2, with unresolved D. The V and J ends lost 1 base and 4 bases respectively, with 4 bases between them. Per germline, CDR1 MGHDK and CDR2 SYGVNS. The CDR3 length is 12 residues.

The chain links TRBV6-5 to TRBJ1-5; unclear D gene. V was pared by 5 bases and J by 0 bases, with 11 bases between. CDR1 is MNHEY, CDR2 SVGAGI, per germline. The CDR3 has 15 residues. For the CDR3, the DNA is TGTGCCAGCAGTGTCCGGCAGTCTAGCAATCAGCCCCAGCATTTT. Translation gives CASSVRQSSNQPQHF.

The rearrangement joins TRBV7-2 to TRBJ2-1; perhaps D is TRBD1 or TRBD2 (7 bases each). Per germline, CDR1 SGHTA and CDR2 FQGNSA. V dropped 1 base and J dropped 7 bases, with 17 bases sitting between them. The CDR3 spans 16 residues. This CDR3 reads CASSLEGRGGRNEQFF. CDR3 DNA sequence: TGTGCCAGCAGCTTAGAGGGCAGGGGGGGGAGGAATGAGCAGTTCTTC.

In DNA, the CDR3 is TGTGCCAGCAGTTCAACGACGGAGGTAACGGGCGGCTACACCTTC. It specifies CASSSTTEVTGGYTF. This chain links TRBV27 with TRBJ1-2; D not resolved. Trimming cost V 4 bases and J 8 bases, with 20 bases left between them. Germline V gene sequence: CDR1 MNHEY, CDR2 SMNVEV (reference sequence). The CDR3 runs to 15 residues.

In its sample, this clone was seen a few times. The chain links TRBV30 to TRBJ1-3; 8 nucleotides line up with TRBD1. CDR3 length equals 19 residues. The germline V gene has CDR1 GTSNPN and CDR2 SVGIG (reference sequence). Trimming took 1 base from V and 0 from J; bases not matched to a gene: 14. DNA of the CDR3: TGTGCCTGGAGTGGGGGACAGGTTTTTAGACAACTCTCTGGAAACACCATATATTTT. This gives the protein CAWSGGQVFRQLSGNTIYF.

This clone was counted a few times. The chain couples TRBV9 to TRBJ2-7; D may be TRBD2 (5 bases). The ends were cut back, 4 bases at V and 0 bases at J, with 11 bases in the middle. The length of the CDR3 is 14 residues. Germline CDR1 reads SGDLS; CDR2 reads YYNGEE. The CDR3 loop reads CASSPWRFSYEQYF. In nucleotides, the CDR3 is TGTGCCAGCAGCCCCTGGAGGTTCTCCTACGAGCAGTACTTC.

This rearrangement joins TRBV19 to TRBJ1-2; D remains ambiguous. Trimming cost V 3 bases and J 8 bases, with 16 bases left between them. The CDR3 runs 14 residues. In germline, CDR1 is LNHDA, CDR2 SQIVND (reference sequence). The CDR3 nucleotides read TGTGCCAGTAGTATCTCTCAGACGCAAGACGGCTACACCTTC. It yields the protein CASSISQTQDGYTF.

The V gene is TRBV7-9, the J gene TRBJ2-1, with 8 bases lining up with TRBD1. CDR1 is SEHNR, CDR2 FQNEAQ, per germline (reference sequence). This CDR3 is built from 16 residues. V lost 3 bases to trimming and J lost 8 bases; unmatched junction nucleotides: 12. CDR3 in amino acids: CASSFGQKQTGDEQFF. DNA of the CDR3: TGTGCCAGCAGCTTCGGACAGAAACAGACAGGGGATGAGCAGTTCTTC.

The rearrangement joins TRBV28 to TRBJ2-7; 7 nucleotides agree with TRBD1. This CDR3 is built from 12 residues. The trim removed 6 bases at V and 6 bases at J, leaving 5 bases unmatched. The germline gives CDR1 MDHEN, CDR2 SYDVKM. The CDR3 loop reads CASRGTAIEQYF. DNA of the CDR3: TGTGCCAGCAGGGGGACAGCTATCGAGCAGTACTTC. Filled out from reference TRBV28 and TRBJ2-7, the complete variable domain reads DVKVTQSSRYLVKRTGEKVFLECVQDMDHENMFWYRQDPGLGLRLIYFSYDVKMKEKGDIPEGYSVSREKKERFSLILESASTNQTSMYLCASRGTAIEQYFGPGTRLTVT.

The CDR3 coding sequence is TGCGCCAGCAGCCACGAACCCTTGGACAGGGGGAACACTGAAGCTTTCTTT. Translating gives CASSHEPLDRGNTEAFF. This chain links TRBV4-1 with TRBJ1-1; 9 nucleotides agree with TRBD1. Unmatched junction bases numbered 9, after V lost 3 bases and J lost 1 base. The CDR3 sequence is 17 residues long. Germline loops: CDR1 MGHRA, CDR2 YSYEKL.